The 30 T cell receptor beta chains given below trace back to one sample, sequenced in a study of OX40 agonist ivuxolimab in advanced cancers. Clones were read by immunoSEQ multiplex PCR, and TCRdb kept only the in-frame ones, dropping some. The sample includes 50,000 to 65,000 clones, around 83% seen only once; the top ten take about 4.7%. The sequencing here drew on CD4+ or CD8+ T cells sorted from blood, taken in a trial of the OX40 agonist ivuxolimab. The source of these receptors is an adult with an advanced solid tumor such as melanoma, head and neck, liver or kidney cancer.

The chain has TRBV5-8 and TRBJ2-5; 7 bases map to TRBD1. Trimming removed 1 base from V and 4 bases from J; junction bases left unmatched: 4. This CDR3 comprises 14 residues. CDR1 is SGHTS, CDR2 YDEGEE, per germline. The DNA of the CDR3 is TGTGCCAGCAGCTTGAGGACAGGCCCAGAGACCCAGTACTTC. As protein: CASSLRTGPETQYF. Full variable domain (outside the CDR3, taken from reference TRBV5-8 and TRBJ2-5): EAGVTQSPTHLIKTRGQQATLRCSPISGHTSVYWYQQALGLGLQFLLWYDEGEERNRGNFPPRFSGRQFPNYSSELNVNALELEDSALYLCASSLRTGPETQYFGPGTRLLVL.

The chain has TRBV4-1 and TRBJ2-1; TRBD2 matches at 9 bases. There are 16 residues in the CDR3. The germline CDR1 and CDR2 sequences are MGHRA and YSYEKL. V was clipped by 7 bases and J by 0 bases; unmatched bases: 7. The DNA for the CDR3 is TGCGCCAGCAACCCTACGACTAGCGGCTCCTACAATGAGCAGTTCTTC. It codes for CASNPTTSGSYNEQFF.

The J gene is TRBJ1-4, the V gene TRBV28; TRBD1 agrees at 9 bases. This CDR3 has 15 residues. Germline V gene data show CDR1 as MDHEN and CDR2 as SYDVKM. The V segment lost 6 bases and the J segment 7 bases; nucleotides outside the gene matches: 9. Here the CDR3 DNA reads TGTGCCAGCAGGTACCCGACAGGGGGTGGTGAAAAACTGTTTTTT. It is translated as CASRYPTGGGEKLFF.

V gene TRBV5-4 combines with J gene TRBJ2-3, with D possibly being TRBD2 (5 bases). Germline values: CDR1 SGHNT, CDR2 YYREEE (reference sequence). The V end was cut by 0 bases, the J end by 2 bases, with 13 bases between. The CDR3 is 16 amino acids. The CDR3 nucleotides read TGTGCCAGCAGCTTGGGATGGCTAGCCACCACAGATACGCAGTATTTT. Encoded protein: CASSLGWLATTDTQYF.

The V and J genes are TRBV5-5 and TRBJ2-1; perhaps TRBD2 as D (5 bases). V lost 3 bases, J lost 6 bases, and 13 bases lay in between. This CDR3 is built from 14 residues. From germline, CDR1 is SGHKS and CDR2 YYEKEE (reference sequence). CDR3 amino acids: CASSWTLSPNEQFF. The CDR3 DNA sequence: TGTGCCAGCAGCTGGACTCTTTCCCCCAATGAGCAGTTCTTC.

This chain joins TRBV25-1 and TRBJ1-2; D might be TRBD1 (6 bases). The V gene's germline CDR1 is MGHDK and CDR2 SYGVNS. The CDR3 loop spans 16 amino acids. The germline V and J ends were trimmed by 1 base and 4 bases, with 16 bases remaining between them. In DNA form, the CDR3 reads TGTGCCAGCAGTGAATTCGGGACAAAGATGTTCTATGGCTACACCTTC. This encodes CASSEFGTKMFYGYTF.

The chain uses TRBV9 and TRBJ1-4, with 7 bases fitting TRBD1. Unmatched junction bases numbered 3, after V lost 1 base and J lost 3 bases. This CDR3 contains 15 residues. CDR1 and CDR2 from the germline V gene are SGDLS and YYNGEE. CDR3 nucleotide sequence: TGTGCCAGCAGCGTAAGGACAGGCGCTAATGAAAAACTGTTTTTT. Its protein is CASSVRTGANEKLFF.

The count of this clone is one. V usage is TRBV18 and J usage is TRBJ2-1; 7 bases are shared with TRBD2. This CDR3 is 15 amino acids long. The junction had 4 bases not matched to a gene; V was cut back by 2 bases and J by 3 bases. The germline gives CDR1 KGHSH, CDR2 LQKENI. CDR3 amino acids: CASSPGERDYNEQFF. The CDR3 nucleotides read TGTGCCAGCTCACCAGGAGAGCGGGACTACAATGAGCAGTTCTTC.

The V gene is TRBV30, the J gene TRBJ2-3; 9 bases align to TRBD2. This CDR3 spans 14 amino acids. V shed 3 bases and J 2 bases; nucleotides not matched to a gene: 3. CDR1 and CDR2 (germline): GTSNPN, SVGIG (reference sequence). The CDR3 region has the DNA TGTGCCTGGAGGTCTAGCGGGAACACAGATACGCAGTATTTT. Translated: CAWRSSGNTDTQYF.

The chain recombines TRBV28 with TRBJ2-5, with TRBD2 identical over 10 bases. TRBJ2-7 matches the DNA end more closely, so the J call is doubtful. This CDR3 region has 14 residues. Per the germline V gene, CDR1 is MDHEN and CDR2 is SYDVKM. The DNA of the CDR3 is TGTGCCAGCAGACCTAGCGGGGGCTCCTACGAGCAGTACTTC. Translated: CASRPSGGSYEQYF.

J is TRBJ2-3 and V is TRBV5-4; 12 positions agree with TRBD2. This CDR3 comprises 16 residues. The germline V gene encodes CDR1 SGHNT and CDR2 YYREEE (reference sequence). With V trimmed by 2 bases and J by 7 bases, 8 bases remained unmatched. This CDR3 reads CASSLLLAGGGNTQYF. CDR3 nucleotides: TGTGCCAGCAGCTTATTACTAGCGGGGGGTGGTAATACGCAGTATTTT.

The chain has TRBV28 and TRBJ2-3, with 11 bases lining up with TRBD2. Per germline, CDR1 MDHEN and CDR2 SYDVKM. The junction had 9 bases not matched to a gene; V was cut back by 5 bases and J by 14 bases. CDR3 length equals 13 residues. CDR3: CASSERSGGGSYF. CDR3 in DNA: TGTGCCAGCAGTGAACGTAGCGGGGGGGGCTCGTATTTT.

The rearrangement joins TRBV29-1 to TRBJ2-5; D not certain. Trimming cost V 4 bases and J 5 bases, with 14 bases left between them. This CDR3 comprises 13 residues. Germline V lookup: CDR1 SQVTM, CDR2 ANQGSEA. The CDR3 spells CSVAPRNMETQYF. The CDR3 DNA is TGCAGCGTTGCACCCAGGAACATGGAGACCCAGTACTTC.

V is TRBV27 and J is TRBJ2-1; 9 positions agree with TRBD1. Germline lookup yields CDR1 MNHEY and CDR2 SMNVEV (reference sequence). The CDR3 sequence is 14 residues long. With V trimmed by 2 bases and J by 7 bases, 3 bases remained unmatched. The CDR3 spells CASSLNRGQNEQFF. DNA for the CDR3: TGTGCCAGCAGTTTAAACAGGGGGCAAAATGAGCAGTTCTTC.

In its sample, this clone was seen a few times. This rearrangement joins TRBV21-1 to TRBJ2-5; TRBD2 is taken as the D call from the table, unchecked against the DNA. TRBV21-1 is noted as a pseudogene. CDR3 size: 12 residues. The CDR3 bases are TGTGCCAGCAGCACCTTAGAGAAGACCCAGTACTTC. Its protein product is CASSTLEKTQYF.

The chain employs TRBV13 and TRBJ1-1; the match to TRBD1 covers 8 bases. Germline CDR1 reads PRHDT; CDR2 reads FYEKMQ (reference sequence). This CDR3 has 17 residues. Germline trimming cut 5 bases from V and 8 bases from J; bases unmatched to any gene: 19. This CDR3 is CASSHIGSWDRPSEAFF. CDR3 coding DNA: TGTGCCAGCAGCCATATTGGGTCCTGGGACAGGCCGTCCGAAGCTTTCTTT.

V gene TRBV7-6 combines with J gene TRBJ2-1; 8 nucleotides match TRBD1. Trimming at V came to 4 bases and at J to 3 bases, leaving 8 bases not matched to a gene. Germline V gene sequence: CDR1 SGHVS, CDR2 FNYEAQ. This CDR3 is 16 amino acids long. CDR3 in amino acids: CASSSTQGAIYNEQFF. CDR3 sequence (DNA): TGTGCCAGCAGCTCCACGCAGGGGGCTATCTACAATGAGCAGTTCTTC.

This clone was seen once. This CDR3 is CASSSTGGLTEAFF. The CDR3 DNA is TGTGCCAGCAGCTCTACAGGGGGCCTCACTGAAGCTTTCTTT. This chain uses TRBV11-2 with TRBJ1-1; the match to TRBD1 covers 9 bases. The CDR3 consists of 14 residues. Germline-derived CDR1 and CDR2 are SGHAT and FQNNGV. V was pared by 4 bases and J by 4 bases, with 4 bases of the junction left unmatched.

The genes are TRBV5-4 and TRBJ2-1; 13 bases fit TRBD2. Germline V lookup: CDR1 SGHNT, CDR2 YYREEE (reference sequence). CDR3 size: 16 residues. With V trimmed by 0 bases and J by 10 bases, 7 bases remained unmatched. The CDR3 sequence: CASSLGRTSGGGEQFF. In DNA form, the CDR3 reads TGTGCCAGCAGCTTGGGGAGGACTAGCGGGGGTGGCGAGCAGTTCTTC.

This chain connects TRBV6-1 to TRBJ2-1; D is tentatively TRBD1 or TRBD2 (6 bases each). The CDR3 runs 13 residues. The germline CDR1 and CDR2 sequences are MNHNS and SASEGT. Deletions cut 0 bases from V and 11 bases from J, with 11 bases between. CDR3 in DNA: TGTGCCAGCAGTGAAGCGCGCGGGACACAGCAGTTCTTC. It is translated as CASSEARGTQQFF.

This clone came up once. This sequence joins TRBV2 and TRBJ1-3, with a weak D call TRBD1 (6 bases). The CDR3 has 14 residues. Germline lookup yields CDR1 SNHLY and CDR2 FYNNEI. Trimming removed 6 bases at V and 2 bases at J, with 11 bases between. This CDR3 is CASRLQGPGNTIYF. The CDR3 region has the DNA TGTGCCAGCAGACTACAGGGTCCTGGAAACACCATATATTTT.

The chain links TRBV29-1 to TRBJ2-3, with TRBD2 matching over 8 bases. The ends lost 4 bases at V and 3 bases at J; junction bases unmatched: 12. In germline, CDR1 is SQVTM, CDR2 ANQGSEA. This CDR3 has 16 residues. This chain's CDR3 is CSVGVGGAGGTDTQYF. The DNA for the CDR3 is TGCAGCGTTGGCGTCGGAGGGGCGGGAGGAACAGATACGCAGTATTTT.

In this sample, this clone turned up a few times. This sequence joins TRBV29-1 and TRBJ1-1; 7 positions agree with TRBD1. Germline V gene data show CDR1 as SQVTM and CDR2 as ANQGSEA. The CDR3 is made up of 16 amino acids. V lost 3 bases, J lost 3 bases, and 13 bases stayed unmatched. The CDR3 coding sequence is TGCAGCGTTGAGGCTTTAGGGGGCAGTGGGTACACTGAAGCTTTCTTT. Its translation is CSVEALGGSGYTEAFF.

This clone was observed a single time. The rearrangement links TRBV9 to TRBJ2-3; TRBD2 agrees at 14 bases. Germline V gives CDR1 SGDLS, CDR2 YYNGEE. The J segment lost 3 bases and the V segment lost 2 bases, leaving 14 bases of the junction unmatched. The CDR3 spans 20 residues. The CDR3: CASSVAPRLAGGPSTDTQYF. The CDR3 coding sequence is TGTGCCAGCAGCGTCGCTCCCAGACTAGCGGGAGGGCCAAGTACAGATACGCAGTATTTT.

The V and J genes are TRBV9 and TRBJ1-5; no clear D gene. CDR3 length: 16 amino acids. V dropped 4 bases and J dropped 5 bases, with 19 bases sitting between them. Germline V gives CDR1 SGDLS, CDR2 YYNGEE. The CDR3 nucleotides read TGTGCCAGCAGCCCCTCCGGAGGAGGGCCCCATCAGCCCCAGCATTTT. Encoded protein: CASSPSGGGPHQPQHF.

The CDR3 is CASSPGGNGEKLFF. CDR3 bases: TGCGCCAGCAGCCCAGGGGGAAATGGTGAAAAACTGTTTTTT. The chain employs TRBV5-1 and TRBJ1-4; 7 bases align to TRBD1. The CDR3 consists of 14 residues. From germline, CDR1 is SGHRS and CDR2 YFSETQ. The J segment lost 7 bases and the V segment lost 4 bases, leaving 7 bases of the junction unmatched.

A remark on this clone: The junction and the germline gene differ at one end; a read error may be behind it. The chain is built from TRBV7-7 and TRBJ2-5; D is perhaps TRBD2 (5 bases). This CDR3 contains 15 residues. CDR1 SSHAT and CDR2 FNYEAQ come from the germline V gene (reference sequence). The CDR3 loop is CASSLAFGYQETQYF. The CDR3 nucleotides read TGTGCTAGCAGCTTAGCGTTCGGCTACCAAGAGACCCAGTACTTC.

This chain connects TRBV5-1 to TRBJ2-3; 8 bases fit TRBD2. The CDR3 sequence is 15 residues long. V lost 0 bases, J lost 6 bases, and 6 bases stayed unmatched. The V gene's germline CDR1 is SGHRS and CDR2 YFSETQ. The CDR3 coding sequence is TGCGCCAGCAGCTTGGTTGCGGGAGGAGGGGATACGCAGTATTTT. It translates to CASSLVAGGGDTQYF.

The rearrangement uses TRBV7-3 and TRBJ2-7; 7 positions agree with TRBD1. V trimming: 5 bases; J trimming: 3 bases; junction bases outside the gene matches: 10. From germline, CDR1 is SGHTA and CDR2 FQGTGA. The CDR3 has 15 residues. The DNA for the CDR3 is TGTGCCAGCAGCCCACCGCCCGGGACAGACTACGAGCAGTACTTC. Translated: CASSPPPGTDYEQYF.

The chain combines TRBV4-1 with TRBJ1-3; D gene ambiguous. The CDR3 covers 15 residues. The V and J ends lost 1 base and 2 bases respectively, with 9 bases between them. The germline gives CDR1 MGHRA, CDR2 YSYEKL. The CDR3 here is CASSQVHITGNTIYF. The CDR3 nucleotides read TGCGCCAGCAGCCAAGTACACATAACTGGAAACACCATATATTTT.